This T cell receptor (beta chain) emerged from a study of T cell changes during pregnancy in multiple sclerosis (dated by TCRdb to about 2019). About the full investigation: The study examined how the T cell repertoire changed over the course of pregnancy in women with multiple sclerosis.

About this clone: Its antigen has not been determined. Base qualities are not recorded, but no much larger clone differs from it by a single base.

The library was built by means of the immunoSEQ multiplex PCR assay. In its TCRdb copy, this immuneACCESS table keeps in-frame sequences only and misses some clones. Where compared with another copy, unresolved V genes explain less than half of these, and the others have no known cause. This sample lists some 60,000 clones; 92% were detected once. The ten largest clonotypes hold around 2.8% of the sample. Taken from cysteine to phenylalanine, the CDR3 has 13 residues. Of all the DNA, just the CDR3 is kept, 39 bases in frame from base 1. CDR1 and CDR2 are read off the germline V gene (reference sequence) as GTSNPN and SVGIG. Trimmed from V: 5 bases; trimmed from J: 2 bases; junction bases lacking a gene match: 2.

The receptor was derived from a female donor in good health, enrolled as a control in a pregnancy study. The sequences come from peripheral blood, collected in the second trimester of pregnancy. The chain is encoded by TRBV30 joined to TRBJ1-5, and 8 junction bases match TRBD1. The CDR3 region: CAWETGGNQPQHF. The sequenced DNA is TGTGCCTGGGAGACAGGGGGCAATCAGCCCCAGCATTTT.